This passage covers 19 T cell receptor beta chains from one sample sequenced in a study of T cells in Graves' hyperthyroidism and ophthalmopathy. Amplified TCR beta CDR3 regions derived from RNA transcripts. First-round RT-PCR targeting the TCR CDR3 was performed with the HTBI primer set. From the multiplex PCR reads, TCRdb called clonotypes with MiXCR, one entry per CDR3 protein. The sample has roughly 400,000 distinct CDR3 sequences; about an eighth are singletons. The source material was blood. All receptors derive from a man over 45 with Graves' ophthalmopathy.

The table lists this clonotype with a few counts. The chain couples TRBV20-1 to TRBJ1-5; TRBD1 might be the D (5 bases). This CDR3 comprises 15 residues. CDR1 is DFQATT and CDR2 is SNEGSKA in the germline V gene (reference sequence). Between the trimmed V and J ends, which lost 6 bases and 0 bases, there was a span of 15 bases. The CDR3 coding sequence is TGCAGTGCCGGGGGGACTGTACTTAGCAATCAGCCCCAGCATTTT. Translation: CSAGGTVLSNQPQHF.

There are many counts of this clonotype. V usage is TRBV6-1 and J usage is TRBJ2-7, with D tentatively TRBD1 or TRBD2 (6 bases each). The CDR3 is made up of 15 amino acids. V was shortened by 7 bases and J by 6 bases, with 22 bases between the two germline ends. Germline V CDR1 and CDR2: MNHNS, SASEGT. Here the CDR3 reads CASTPRGTYGGEQYF. CDR3 DNA sequence: TGTGCCAGCACCCCTAGGGGGACCTACGGGGGCGAGCAGTACTTC.

In regard to this clonotype: A much larger clone differs from this one at a single base, so this may be a read error. The chain couples TRBV20-1 to TRBJ2-7; possible D gene TRBD1, 5 bases. CDR1 is DFQATT and CDR2 is SNEGSKA in the germline V gene (reference sequence). The length of the CDR3 is 14 residues. Written as DNA, the CDR3 is TGCGGTGCCCGATCCGACAGTCGTACCTACGAGCAGTACTTC. As protein: CGARSDSRTYEQYF.

This clonotype has ten or more counts. The chain couples TRBV7-2 to TRBJ2-3; tentatively, D is TRBD2 (6 bases). This CDR3 has 14 residues. CDR1 SGHTA and CDR2 FQGNSA come from the germline V gene. V dropped 5 bases and J dropped 3 bases, with 12 bases sitting between them. CDR3 sequence reads: CASSQRAGTDTQYF. CDR3 DNA sequence: TGTGCCAGCAGCCAGAGGGCGGGGACAGATACGCAGTATTTT.

J is TRBJ1-5 and V is TRBV5-4; D is undetermined. The V and J ends lost 6 bases and 4 bases respectively, with 17 bases between them. In germline, CDR1 is SGHNT, CDR2 YYREEE (reference sequence). CDR3 length: 15 residues. CDR3 DNA sequence: TGTGCCAGCATCCCCACACCGGGCGGGAATCAGCCCCAGCATTTT. It codes for CASIPTPGGNQPQHF.

This clonotype has at least ten counts. The chain couples TRBV5-1 to TRBJ2-1; 11 bases match TRBD2. This CDR3 contains 18 residues. Germline CDR1 reads SGHRS; CDR2 reads YFSETQ. J lost 0 bases, V lost 7 bases, and 12 bases had no gene match. The CDR3 protein is CASSPTLAGASSYNEQFF. CDR3 sequence (DNA): TGCGCCAGCTCTCCCACACTAGCGGGGGCGAGCTCCTACAATGAGCAGTTCTTC.

V is TRBV6-1 and J is TRBJ2-3; TRBD2 matches 8 bases. The junction had 15 bases not matched to a gene; V was cut back by 5 bases and J by 11 bases. Per germline, CDR1 MNHNS and CDR2 SASEGT. The CDR3 is 15 amino acids. This chain's CDR3 is CASSLPAGEVLRQYF. DNA for the CDR3: TGTGCCAGCAGTTTACCAGCGGGAGAAGTCCTTAGGCAGTATTTT.

A note on this clonotype: A read error may explain this, as a much larger clone is one base away. This sequence joins TRBV27 and TRBJ1-5, with 8 bases that match TRBD1. The CDR3 covers 12 residues. Germline V gene lookup returns CDR1 MNHEY and CDR2 SMNVEV (reference sequence). V dropped 8 bases and J dropped 9; count of bases not matched to a gene: 6. The CDR3 DNA reads TGTGCCAGCTGGGGGACAGGACTGCCCCAGCATTTT. Its protein is CASWGTGLPQHF.

This clonotype has only a few counts. CDR3 sequence (DNA): TGCAGTGCTGCAAACGTCCTAGCGGGAGGTTATCATGAGCAGTTCTTC. It encodes CSAANVLAGGYHEQFF. The chain combines TRBV20-1 with TRBJ2-1; 11 bases align to TRBD2. Germline CDR1 is DFQATT and CDR2 is SNEGSKA (reference sequence). The ends lost 5 bases at V and 8 bases at J; junction bases unmatched: 14. This CDR3 region has 16 residues.

A few counts support this clonotype. The junction departs from the called germline gene at one end, perhaps through a read error. The rearrangement links TRBV28 to TRBJ1-2; possibly TRBD1 for D (6 bases). CDR1 and CDR2 (germline): MDHEN, SYDVKM. The CDR3 sequence is 15 residues long. DNA for the CDR3: TGTGCCAGCAGTTTACCCCGGACCAACAAAGGGGGGTACGCCTTC. Amino acids: CASSLPRTNKGGYAF.

This clonotype appeared a few times. This sequence joins TRBV12-3 or TRBV12-4 and TRBJ2-1, with D possibly being TRBD1 (7 bases). V lost 3 bases and J lost 5, with 8 bases in between. The CDR3 is 13 amino acids. As DNA, the CDR3 is TGTGCCAGCAGTTTCAGGGGGGACAATGAGCAGTTCTTC. This sequence encodes CASSFRGDNEQFF.

Many counts were recorded for this clonotype. This chain connects TRBV20-1 to TRBJ2-1; 12 nucleotides line up with TRBD2. The length of the CDR3 is 16 residues. After removal of 0 bases from V and 4 bases from J, the junction contained 4 bases not matched to a gene. The V gene's germline CDR1 is DFQATT and CDR2 SNEGSKA (reference sequence). Here the CDR3 DNA reads TGCAGTGCTAGAGATCTGACTAGCGGGAGATACAATGAGCAGTTCTTC. Translation: CSARDLTSGRYNEQFF.

This sequence joins TRBV14 and TRBJ2-3, with D uncertain. The V end was cut by 0 bases, the J end by 6 bases, with 13 bases between. The germline V gene has CDR1 SGHDN and CDR2 FVKESK. This CDR3 has 15 residues. The CDR3 region is CASSQDLARSDTQYF. As DNA, the CDR3 is TGTGCCAGCAGCCAAGATTTGGCGAGGAGTGATACGCAGTATTTT. The full variable domain, with the rest looked up from reference TRBV14 and TRBJ2-3, is EAGVTQFPSHSVIEKGQTVTLRCDPISGHDNLYWYRRVMGKEIKFLLHFVKESKQDESGMPNNRFLAERTGGTYSTLKVQPAELEDSGVYFCASSQDLARSDTQYFGPGTRLTVL.

Ten or more counts support this clonotype. V and J are TRBV27 and TRBJ2-7; 7 bases line up with TRBD1. The CDR3 is 15 amino acids. CDR1 is MNHEY and CDR2 is SMNVEV in the germline V gene (reference sequence). V gave up 6 bases and J gave up 4 bases; unmatched junction bases: 12. The CDR3: CASRYRDRRYYEQYF. The CDR3 nucleotides read TGTGCCAGCAGATACCGGGACAGACGATATTACGAGCAGTACTTC.

The V call is TRBV5-1, the J call TRBJ1-2; D is unresolved. This CDR3 region has 9 residues. V shed 5 bases and J shed 8 bases, with 4 bases lying between them. Germline CDR1 and CDR2: SGHRS and YFSETQ. In nucleotides, the CDR3 is TGCGCCAGCAGAAGAGGCTACACCTTC. It specifies CASRRGYTF.

In its sample, this clonotype was seen many times. The chain carries TRBV28 and TRBJ2-1; 11 nucleotides line up with TRBD1. The V and J ends lost 2 bases and 6 bases, in that order; junction bases with no gene match: 9. The CDR3 spans 17 residues. The germline gives CDR1 MDHEN, CDR2 SYDVKM. The CDR3 is CASSLGGTGGLLNEQFF. CDR3 bases: TGTGCCAGCAGTTTAGGCGGGACAGGGGGTCTTCTCAATGAGCAGTTCTTC.

The sample holds many counts of this clonotype. The chain uses TRBV28 and TRBJ1-5, with D perhaps matching TRBD1 (5 bases). The CDR3 totals 15 residues. Germline CDR1 is MDHEN and CDR2 is SYDVKM. V was pared by 4 bases and J by 0 bases, with 10 bases between. The CDR3 DNA reads TGTGCCAGCAGTTCGACAGATTATAGCAATCAGCCCCAGCATTTT. It specifies CASSSTDYSNQPQHF.

This clonotype has at least ten counts. The genes are TRBV20-1 and TRBJ2-5; perhaps TRBD1 as D (5 bases). In germline, CDR1 is DFQATT, CDR2 SNEGSKA (reference sequence). Trimming took 2 bases from V and 2 from J, leaving 9 bases between them. The CDR3 consists of 13 residues. The CDR3 DNA is TGCAGTGCTAGACAGGGATGGCAAGAGACCCAGTACTTC. Translation: CSARQGWQETQYF.

This clonotype was counted at least ten times. In nucleotides, the CDR3 is TGTGCCAGCATACGGTTTGGGTCCTCGGGACTAGCGAGCCACAATGAGCAGTTCTTC. Translated, it gives CASIRFGSSGLASHNEQFF. The V and J genes are TRBV2 and TRBJ2-1; 10 bases line up with TRBD2. The CDR3 is 19 amino acids. CDR1 is SNHLY and CDR2 is FYNNEI in the germline V gene. With V trimmed by 7 bases and J by 5 bases, 20 bases remained unmatched.